This T cell receptor beta chain is from a study of read filtering for tumor transcriptome and immune sequencing. Study-wide results and caveats: Dropping single-read clonotypes raised IR-seq and RNA-seq shared-clonotype correlation.

CDR3 length: 12 amino acids. Regarding this clonotype: What it binds is unknown.

This library used 300 to 450 ng RNA and molecular barcoded adaptors spanning alpha/delta and beta/gamma chains. From the reads, TCRdb called clonotypes with MiXCR, one entry per CDR3 protein. The table includes 39,000 or so distinct CDR3 sequences, 13% detected once. Input material: a population of CD138-negative cells sorted from bone marrow. The receptor's source is a donor at least 40 years old with multiple myeloma. The chain uses TRBV21-1 and TRBJ1-1. TRBV21-1 is described as a pseudogene. CDR3 region: CASSKEDPEAFF. Written as DNA, the CDR3 is TGTGCCAGCAGCAAAGAGGATCCTGAAGCTTTCTTT.